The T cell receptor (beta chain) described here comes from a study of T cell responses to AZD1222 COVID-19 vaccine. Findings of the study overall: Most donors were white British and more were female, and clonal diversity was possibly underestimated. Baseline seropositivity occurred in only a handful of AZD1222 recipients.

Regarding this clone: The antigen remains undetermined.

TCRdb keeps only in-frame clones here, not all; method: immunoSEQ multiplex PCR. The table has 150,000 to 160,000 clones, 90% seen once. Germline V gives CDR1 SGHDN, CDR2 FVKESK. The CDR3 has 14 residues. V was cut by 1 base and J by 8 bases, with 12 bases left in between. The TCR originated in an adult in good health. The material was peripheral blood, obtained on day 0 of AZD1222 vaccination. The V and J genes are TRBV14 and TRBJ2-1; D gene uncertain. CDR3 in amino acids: CASSQVNSPDEQFF. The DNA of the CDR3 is TGTGCCAGCAGCCAAGTCAATAGCCCCGATGAGCAGTTCTTC.